What follows are 13 T cell receptor beta chains derived from one specimen sequenced in a study of identical twins. Using its own MiXCR run on the 5' RACE reads, TCRdb lists one record per CDR3 protein. This sample has roughly 540,000 distinct CDR3 sequences; under 25% occur once, and the top ten carry roughly 0.91%. The data were also submitted as part of a second study, on T cells expressing NK-cell markers.

The sample comprised CD4+ T cells sorted from blood. These receptors were obtained from a woman aged 18 to 35 in good health.

This clonotype was seen only a few times. The J gene is TRBJ1-3, the V gene TRBV2; D gene ambiguous. The CDR3 covers 16 residues. V was cut by 6 bases and J by 4 bases, with 19 bases left in between. Germline CDR1 SNHLY, CDR2 FYNNEI. The CDR3 DNA is TGTGCCAGCAGAGGACCGGGCACAGCTAAGGGAAACACCATATATTTT. Translation: CASRGPGTAKGNTIYF.

This clonotype appeared many times. The CDR3 region is CASSPGLARNNEQFF. Written as DNA, the CDR3 is TGCGCCAGCAGCCCGGGACTAGCGCGGAACAATGAGCAGTTCTTC. The chain carries TRBV5-1 and TRBJ2-1, with 10 nucleotides matching TRBD2. This CDR3 is built from 15 residues. Trimming at V came to 4 bases and at J to 5 bases, leaving 6 bases not matched to a gene. Germline V gene sequence: CDR1 SGHRS, CDR2 YFSETQ.

The gene calls are TRBV12-3 or TRBV12-4 and TRBJ2-3; TRBD1 or TRBD2 may be the D gene (6 bases each). Trimming removed 3 bases from V and 2 bases from J, with 15 bases in between. CDR3 length: 16 residues. Here the CDR3 DNA reads TGTGCCAGCAGTTTTCGTGTAGGGGGGCCCACAGATACGCAGTATTTT. Translation: CASSFRVGGPTDTQYF.

This clonotype was observed at least ten times. J is TRBJ2-1 and V is TRBV2; 7 bases are a match to TRBD2. V shed 6 bases, J shed 2 bases, and the junction held 7 bases outside the gene matches. The V gene's germline CDR1 is SNHLY and CDR2 FYNNEI. The CDR3 length is 15 residues. As DNA, the CDR3 is TGTGCCAGCAGGGGAGCTAGCGGCACCTACAATGAGCAGTTCTTC. Protein product: CASRGASGTYNEQFF.

This clonotype turned up a few times. V gene TRBV5-1 combines with J gene TRBJ2-7; weak D call: TRBD2 (5 bases). Germline V lookup: CDR1 SGHRS, CDR2 YFSETQ. The CDR3 sequence is 16 residues long. Trimming stripped 5 bases from V and 0 bases from J, with 18 bases between. The CDR3 sequence: CASREVTGYDSYEQYF. CDR3 bases: TGCGCCAGCAGGGAAGTGACGGGGTATGACTCCTACGAGCAGTACTTC.

The rearrangement uses TRBV9 and TRBJ1-2; 7 bases match TRBD1. The CDR3 extends over 15 amino acids. Trimming removed 4 bases from V and 0 bases from J; junction bases left unmatched: 6. Per germline, CDR1 SGDLS and CDR2 YYNGEE. This CDR3 is CASSRRDSSNYGYTF. CDR3 DNA sequence: TGTGCCAGCAGCAGACGGGACAGTTCTAACTATGGCTACACCTTC. Looking up the rest from reference TRBV9 and TRBJ1-2 gives the full variable domain: DSGVTQTPKHLITATGQRVTLRCSPRSGDLSVYWYQQSLDQGLQFLIQYYNGEERAKGNILERFSAQQFPDLHSELNLSSLELGDSALYFCASSRRDSSNYGYTFGSGTRLTVV.

This clonotype has a handful of counts. CDR3 loop: CASRDTINTEAFF. The DNA for the CDR3 is TGTGCCAGCAGGGACACCATCAACACTGAAGCTTTCTTT. V and J are TRBV12-3 or TRBV12-4 and TRBJ1-1, with D maybe TRBD1 (5 bases). The CDR3 spans 13 residues. V was cut by 6 bases and J by 2 bases, with 10 bases left in between.

This clonotype was seen a few times. This chain links TRBV28 with TRBJ1-1; 9 nucleotides line up with TRBD1. Losses at the gene ends were 3 bases for V and 5 bases for J; bases not matched to a gene: 10. The CDR3 covers 16 residues. The germline V gene encodes CDR1 MDHEN and CDR2 SYDVKM. The CDR3 spells CASSFGGTGILTEAFF. The DNA of the CDR3 is TGTGCCAGCAGTTTTGGTGGGACAGGGATTTTAACTGAAGCTTTCTTT.

On this clonotype itself: A read error may produce the germline difference seen at one junction end. The chain joins TRBV5-1 to TRBJ2-1; tentative D call: TRBD1 (5 bases). Germline V gene lookup returns CDR1 SGHRS and CDR2 YFSETQ. The CDR3 is 13 amino acids. The DNA for the CDR3 is TGCGCCAGCAGATTGGGGCGCGGCTTAGAGCAGTTCTTC. It codes for CASRLGRGLEQFF.

There are a few counts of this clonotype. The chain recombines TRBV20-1 with TRBJ1-1; no clear D. This CDR3 is built from 12 residues. Trimming pared 6 bases from V and 3 bases from J, leaving 11 bases between. Looked up from germline, CDR1 is DFQATT and CDR2 is SNEGSKA (reference sequence). This CDR3 reads CSAFDGYTEAFF. CDR3 sequence (DNA): TGCAGTGCGTTCGACGGATACACTGAAGCTTTCTTT.

V is TRBV10-3 and J is TRBJ1-1; no clear D. The germline gives CDR1 ENHRY, CDR2 SYGVKD. The CDR3 has 15 residues. V was pared by 5 bases and J by 3 bases, with 16 bases between. CDR3 DNA: TGTGCCATCAGTCCTGTCAGGAAAGAGCACACTGAAGCTTTCTTT. Translated, it gives CAISPVRKEHTEAFF.

The gene calls are TRBV11-3 and TRBJ2-2; D tentatively fits TRBD1 or TRBD2 (6 bases each). CDR1 and CDR2 (germline): SGHNT, YENEEA. The CDR3 consists of 17 residues. The germline V and J ends were trimmed by 6 bases and 4 bases, with 21 bases remaining between them. DNA for the CDR3: TGTGCCAGCAGGCGATCGCGAGGGGGGAAGGTCACCGGGGAGCTGTTTTTT. Its translation: CASRRSRGGKVTGELFF.

V is TRBV6-5 and J is TRBJ2-7; TRBD1 might be the D (5 bases). V lost 2 bases, J lost 6 bases, and 14 bases lay in between. Germline CDR1 reads MNHEY; CDR2 reads SVGAGI. The CDR3 is 14 residues long. The CDR3 is CASSYPTENSEQYF. The CDR3 DNA is TGTGCCAGCAGTTACCCGACAGAGAACTCCGAGCAGTACTTC.